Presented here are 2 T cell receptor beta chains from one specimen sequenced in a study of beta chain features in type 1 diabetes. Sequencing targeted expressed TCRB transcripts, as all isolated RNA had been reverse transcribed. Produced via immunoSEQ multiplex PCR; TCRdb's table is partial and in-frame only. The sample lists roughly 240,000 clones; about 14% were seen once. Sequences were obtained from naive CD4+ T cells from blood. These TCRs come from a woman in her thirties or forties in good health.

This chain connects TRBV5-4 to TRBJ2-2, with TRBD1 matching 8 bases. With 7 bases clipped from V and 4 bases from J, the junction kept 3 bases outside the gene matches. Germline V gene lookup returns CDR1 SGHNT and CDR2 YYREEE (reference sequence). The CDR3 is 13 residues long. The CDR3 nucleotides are TGTGCCAGCCAAACAGGGGGCACCGGGGAGCTGTTTTTT. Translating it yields CASQTGGTGELFF.

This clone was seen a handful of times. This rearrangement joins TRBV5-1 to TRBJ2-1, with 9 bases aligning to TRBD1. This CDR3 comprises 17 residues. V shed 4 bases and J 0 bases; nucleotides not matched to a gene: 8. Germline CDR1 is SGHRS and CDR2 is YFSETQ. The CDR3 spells CASSQLGQGSSYNEQFF. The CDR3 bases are TGCGCCAGCAGCCAGTTGGGACAGGGTAGCTCCTACAATGAGCAGTTCTTC.